The 18 T cell receptor beta chains below were found in one sample sequenced in a study of cytomegalovirus exposure and HLA in healthy donors. Repertoires were generated with immunoSEQ multiplex PCR, while TCRdb's copy carries only in-frame clones and drops some. The data show 200,000 to 250,000 clones, 80% to 85% seen once. Specimen: PBMCs. These receptors all come from a woman between 25 and 40 years old in good health and CMV-seropositive.

This chain connects TRBV25-1 to TRBJ2-3; 8 bases fit TRBD2. Germline CDR1 and CDR2: MGHDK and SYGVNS. The CDR3 runs to 15 residues. V trimming: 6 bases; J trimming: 4 bases; junction bases outside the gene matches: 9. CDR3 bases: TGTGCCAGCAGCCTCTCGGGAGGGGGAGCAGATACGCAGTATTTT. Translated, it gives CASSLSGGGADTQYF.

This chain uses TRBV4-2 with TRBJ1-2, with 7 nucleotides matching TRBD1. This CDR3 is 14 amino acids long. Germline lookup yields CDR1 LGHNA and CDR2 YNFKEQ. V was clipped by 4 bases and J by 0 bases; unmatched bases: 2. The CDR3 nucleotides are TGTGCCAGCAGCCCCGACAGGGCTAACTATGGCTACACCTTC. Its translation is CASSPDRANYGYTF.

The chain employs TRBV28 and TRBJ2-1, with 7 bases lining up with TRBD1. The CDR3 is 18 amino acids. Germline V CDR1 and CDR2: MDHEN, SYDVKM. Unmatched junction bases numbered 18, after V lost 3 bases and J lost 7 bases. The CDR3 bases are TGTGCCAGCAGTTTCACAACTAAAGTAGGGACAGCTCATAATGAGCAGTTCTTC. Amino acids: CASSFTTKVGTAHNEQFF.

The chain links TRBV10-3 to TRBJ1-2, with 8 bases fitting TRBD1. J was trimmed by 8 bases and V by 8 bases; bases with no gene match: 7. The CDR3 spans 12 residues. In germline, CDR1 is ENHRY, CDR2 SYGVKD. The CDR3, as DNA: TGTGCCATCCACACAGGGGGGGAAGGCTACACCTTC. Protein sequence: CAIHTGGEGYTF.

This clone was counted ten times or more. This CDR3 is also generated by other DNA sequences in the sample. J is TRBJ2-1 and V is TRBV20-1; no clear D. Deletions cut 3 bases from V and 3 bases from J, with 3 bases between. The V gene's germline CDR1 is DFQATT and CDR2 SNEGSKA (reference sequence). There are 11 residues in the CDR3. The CDR3 loop reads CSARDYNEQFF. The CDR3 coding sequence is TGCAGTGCTAGGGACTACAATGAGCAGTTCTTC.

The chain combines TRBV4-3 with TRBJ2-1, with 7 nucleotides matching TRBD1. This CDR3 is 14 amino acids long. V lost 2 bases and J lost 5; bases outside the gene matches: 3. Germline V gene lookup returns CDR1 LGHNA and CDR2 YSLEER. The chain's CDR3 is CASSQRTGDNEQFF. CDR3 coding DNA: TGCGCCAGCAGCCAACGGACAGGAGACAATGAGCAGTTCTTC.

The chain uses TRBV5-1 and TRBJ2-1; 8 bases line up with TRBD1. The CDR3 loop spans 15 amino acids. J lost 4 bases, V lost 3 bases, and 6 bases had no gene match. Germline CDR1 reads SGHRS; CDR2 reads YFSETQ. Here the CDR3 reads CASSSTGELYNEQFF. The CDR3 coding sequence is TGCGCCAGCAGCTCGACAGGGGAGCTGTACAATGAGCAGTTCTTC. Together with reference TRBV5-1 and TRBJ2-1, the CDR3 gives the full variable domain: KAGVTQTPRYLIKTRGQQVTLSCSPISGHRSVSWYQQTPGQGLQFLFEYFSETQRNKGNFPGRFSGRQFSNSRSEMNVSTLELGDSALYLCASSSTGELYNEQFFGPGTRLTVL.

The chain joins TRBV11-2 to TRBJ2-7; D is unclear. Germline CDR1 SGHAT, CDR2 FQNNGV. Trimming took off 4 bases at V and 6 bases at J, with 16 bases between the two ends. The CDR3 totals 14 residues. CDR3 loop: CASSSSVGLPEQYF. The CDR3 DNA sequence: TGTGCCAGCAGCTCCAGTGTGGGCCTACCCGAGCAGTACTTC. The full variable domain, in which reference TRBV11-2 and TRBJ2-7 provide the parts outside the CDR3, is EAGVAQSPRYKIIEKRQSVAFWCNPISGHATLYWYQQILGQGPKLLIQFQNNGVVDDSQLPKDRFSAERLKGVDSTLKIQPAKLEDSAVYLCASSSSVGLPEQYFGPGTRLTVT.

This clone showed up just once. V gene TRBV11-2 combines with J gene TRBJ1-2, with 8 nucleotides matching TRBD1. J lost 2 bases, V lost 0 bases, and 8 bases had no gene match. This CDR3 region has 17 residues. Germline CDR1 SGHAT, CDR2 FQNNGV. The CDR3 nucleotides are TGTGCCAGCAGCTTAGAGGACCGGGACAGGTCCAACTATGGCTACACCTTC. The encoded protein is CASSLEDRDRSNYGYTF.

This clone was picked up a small number of times. The same CDR3 is also encoded by other DNA sequences in this sample. The chain has TRBV4-1 and TRBJ2-7; D gene unclear. The germline V gene encodes CDR1 MGHRA and CDR2 YSYEKL. V lost 1 base to trimming and J lost 4 bases, with 8 bases between them. This CDR3 region has 13 residues. The CDR3, as DNA: TGCGCCAGCAGCCAAGTTGGGTCGTACGAGCAGTACTTC. The encoded protein is CASSQVGSYEQYF.

In its sample, this clone was seen once. The genes are TRBV6-5 and TRBJ1-2, with D hard to call. From germline, CDR1 is MNHEY and CDR2 SVGAGI. V shed 5 bases and J shed 8 bases, with 18 bases lying between them. This CDR3 contains 14 residues. Here the CDR3 reads CASSDPGLDSGYTF. DNA of the CDR3: TGTGCCAGCAGTGATCCGGGTCTTGATAGCGGCTACACCTTC.

The rearrangement joins TRBV10-3 to TRBJ2-7; D gene unclear. V lost 8 bases and J 2 bases, leaving 7 bases between the germline ends. CDR1 is ENHRY and CDR2 is SYGVKD in the germline V gene. The CDR3 covers 11 residues. As DNA, the CDR3 is TGTGCCATCCGCGCCACCTACGAGCAGTACTTC. This encodes CAIRATYEQYF.

Here the CDR3 reads CSANYEQYF. For the CDR3, the DNA is TGCAGTGCTAACTACGAGCAGTACTTC. J is TRBJ2-7 and V is TRBV20-1; unclear D gene. Trimming took off 4 bases at V and 3 bases at J, with 1 base between the two ends. This CDR3 contains 9 residues. CDR1 and CDR2 (germline): DFQATT, SNEGSKA (reference sequence).

The V and J genes are TRBV19 and TRBJ2-1; 8 bases line up with TRBD2. The CDR3 runs 13 residues. From germline, CDR1 is LNHDA and CDR2 SQIVND (reference sequence). Trimming took 4 bases from V and 7 from J; bases not matched to a gene: 3. The CDR3 sequence is CASSSPSGNEQFF. DNA of the CDR3: TGTGCCAGTAGTAGTCCTAGCGGGAATGAGCAGTTCTTC.

The chain combines TRBV19 with TRBJ2-7; 7 positions agree with TRBD2. From germline, CDR1 is LNHDA and CDR2 SQIVND (reference sequence). J lost 3 bases, V lost 4 bases, and 6 bases had no gene match. This CDR3 is 14 amino acids long. Here the CDR3 reads CASSKPGGIYEQYF. DNA for the CDR3: TGTGCCAGTAGTAAACCGGGGGGTATCTACGAGCAGTACTTC.

This chain uses TRBV7-9 with TRBJ1-1; 8 bases are shared with TRBD1. From germline, CDR1 is SEHNR and CDR2 FQNEAQ (reference sequence). This CDR3 comprises 16 residues. J gave up 4 bases and V 3 bases, and 10 bases lay outside the gene matches. The CDR3, as DNA: TGTGCCAGCAGCTTGTCAGGACAGGGAATCGCCACTGAAGCTTTCTTT. Its translation: CASSLSGQGIATEAFF.

The chain employs TRBV7-9 and TRBJ2-7; TRBD1 matches at 7 bases. This CDR3 is built from 18 residues. Germline CDR1 SEHNR, CDR2 FQNEAQ (reference sequence). Losses at the gene ends were 5 bases for V and 3 bases for J; bases not matched to a gene: 19. The CDR3 bases are TGTGCCAGCAGCAGCCGGGACAGTCTGGACTCTTTCTACTACGAGCAGTACTTC. It translates to CASSSRDSLDSFYYEQYF.

The chain carries TRBV4-1 and TRBJ2-3, with 11 bases identical to TRBD2. The CDR3 has 18 amino acids. Germline lookup yields CDR1 MGHRA and CDR2 YSYEKL. Germline trimming cut 1 base from V and 0 bases from J; bases unmatched to any gene: 6. CDR3 region: CASSQGRGTSGSTDTQYF. CDR3 DNA sequence: TGCGCCAGCAGCCAAGGACGGGGGACTAGCGGTAGCACAGATACGCAGTATTTT.